This T cell receptor beta chain was documented in a study of T cells in Graves' hyperthyroidism and ophthalmopathy (dated by TCRdb to between 2019 and 2020). Study-level background: Peripheral blood was sampled at the time of initial diagnosis, prior to any treatment. Prospective prediction of ophthalmopathy was tested in an independent validation cohort consisting of 18 to 20 hyperthyroidism patients and 15 to 17 patients who later progressed to ophthalmopathy. The study also compared thyroid tissue and blood T-cell repertoires from more than 5 Graves' hyperthyroidism patients. After blood sampling, hyperthyroidism patients were treated with methimazole at a starting dose of 30 mg daily, and ophthalmopathy patients were treated with high-dose intravenous methylprednisolone. To identify TCR V-J signatures that set the groups apart, the researchers used a discovery cohort of 90 to 100 patients, made up of some 41 with Graves' ophthalmopathy and some 56 with stable Graves' hyperthyroidism. The 100 discovery patients were divided at random into training and test sets in a 7:3 ratio. TCR Vbeta CDR3 sequencing of roughly 140 peripheral blood samples (under 45 ophthalmopathy, under 80 hyperthyroidism and 17 progressor patients) is reported in the paper.

CDR1 MGHRA and CDR2 YSYEKL were looked up in the germline V gene. The CDR3 covers 14 residues, taking in both the cysteine and the phenylalanine. This entry keeps only the CDR3 DNA: 42 bases, framed from base 1. Overall study results and their limits: No statistical method was used to set the sample size in advance, and investigators knew the group allocation. A 13 V-J signature model separated ophthalmopathy from stable hyperthyroidism, with around 90% sensitivity and 81.08% specificity in cross-validation and 80%/75% in testing. Most expanded thyroid clonotypes (frequency above 0.001) were also detected in blood, a finding suggesting that blood repertoires may reflect thyroid immune responses. During validation, the model predicted progression to ophthalmopathy a median of around 7 months ahead of onset, with roughly 65% sensitivity and around 72% specificity.

Ophthalmopathy patients had moderately to severely active disease, with a Clinical Activity Score of 3 or more, a NOSPECS grade of 4 or more, and a disease duration of less than 3 months. Patients with uncontrolled infections, other autoimmune diseases, pregnancy or lactation were excluded. Diagnoses were established on the basis of clinical symptoms, serum thyroxine and TRAb, thyroid ultrasound, and orbital computed tomography. PBMCs were isolated from approximately 10 ml of fresh peripheral blood by Ficoll-Paque density gradient centrifugation. Total RNA was extracted with Trizol reagent, and quality was checked on an Agilent 2100 Bioanalyzer. On this clonotype: This receptor's antigen is unknown. At one of its ends the junction is not consistent with the germline gene, which may arise from a read error.

The TCR beta CDR3 regions were amplified from RNA transcripts. The first round of RT-PCR for the TCR CDR3 was performed with the HTBI primer set and the Qiagen OneStep RT-PCR kit. The libraries were constructed in a second round of multiplex PCR and then size-selected and purified. Paired-end sequencing of the libraries was performed with 100 bp reads on an Illumina HiSeq2000. On the authors' methods: SOAPnuke was used to process the raw data, with reads discarded if the reads contained adapters or uncalled bases, had a mean Phred below 15, or lacked an exact constant-primer or identifier match. High-quality paired reads were merged with COPE v1.2.5, and unique nucleotide sequences were defined as clonotypes. MiTCR v1.1 was used to align the clonotypes against IMGT TRBV, TRBD and TRBJ reference segments. Analysis was restricted to V-J combinations with a frequency above 0.0001, which covered roughly 99% of repertoires. The TCS score was defined as F50 (clonal expansion) divided by E x V (chaos), with BLOSUM62-based TCRdist calculated between CDR3 peptides within each V-J. Welch's t-statistics and random forest reduced approximately 520 V-J features to fewer than 15, which were used in a naive Bayes classifier (R e1071). Starting from the raw public reads, TCRdb applied fastp trimming at Q25, assembled clones with MiXCR and retained in-frame beta chains. Rows merge per CDR3 protein into single entries with the most common DNA and genes. The V and J calls and clone size are TCRdb's, not the authors'. The sample data list about 600,000 distinct CDR3 sequences, and approximately 15% of these were observed just once. Together, the top ten hold about 7% of the sample.

The sequenced material came from blood. The chain uses TRBV4-1 and TRBJ1-1; the D gene is not confidently resolved. The sequence derives from a woman aged 18-29 years with Graves' ophthalmopathy. The CDR3 reads as follows: CAGSQRDQDTEAFF. The DNA is as follows: TGCGCCGGCAGCCAAAGGGATCAGGACACTGAAGCTTTCTTT.